This T cell receptor (beta chain) derives from a study of control samples from healthy donors and cancer patients. CDR3 length: 16 amino acids. Trimming took off 3 bases at V and 4 bases at J, with 22 bases between the two ends. The V gene's germline CDR1 is DFQATT and CDR2 SNEGSKA (reference sequence). TCRdb's table, derived via immunoSEQ multiplex PCR, lists solely in-frame clones and lacks some. The sample shows 15,000 to 20,000 clones, approximately 91% of them seen only once. Sequencing used PBMCs. This chain connects TRBV20-1 to TRBJ2-7; tentatively, D is TRBD1 (5 bases). The TCR originated in a man aged 55-75 years with head and neck cancer. The CDR3 nucleotides are TGCAGTGCTAGTACCTCCTCGCAGGGTCTAGTATACGAGCAGTACTTC. It specifies CSASTSSQGLVYEQYF.